These 15 T cell receptor beta chains originate from one sample sequenced in a study of blood T cells in healthy people across ages. Together with a sample-barcoded 5' primer, a J-beta primer mix was included in a second PCR lasting about 7 to 12 cycles. TCRdb itself ran the 5' RACE reads through MiXCR, one entry per CDR3 protein. Here the sample spans some 930,000 distinct CDR3 sequences, 29% being singletons. The data also belong to a second study, concerning T cells of mothers and their children.

The sample was blood. The receptors originated from a woman aged 40 to 50 in good health.

In its sample, this clonotype was seen many times. This chain uses TRBV24-1 with TRBJ2-7; a weak D match, TRBD2 (5 bases). The germline V and J ends were trimmed by 6 bases and 6 bases, with 11 bases remaining between them. Germline CDR1 reads KGHDR; CDR2 reads SFDVKD. The CDR3 is 12 amino acids. CDR3 bases: TGTGCCACCAGTAATTCGGGATTCGAGCAGTACTTC. The encoded protein is CATSNSGFEQYF.

This clonotype appeared a few times. The chain carries TRBV7-2 and TRBJ1-2, with TRBD1 identical over 8 bases. CDR3 length: 15 amino acids. From germline, CDR1 is SGHTA and CDR2 FQGNSA. J was trimmed by 8 bases and V by 4 bases; bases with no gene match: 12. CDR3 DNA sequence: TGTGCCAGCAGCTCCTCGGCAGGGGGCGTAGAAGGCTACACCTTC. It translates to CASSSSAGGVEGYTF.

This clonotype was recorded only once. The chain couples TRBV5-5 to TRBJ2-5; maybe TRBD2 (6 bases). The DNA end is more similar to TRBJ2-7, so the J call may be wrong. Germline V lookup: CDR1 SGHKS, CDR2 YYEKEE (reference sequence). The CDR3 has 17 residues. The CDR3 loop is CASSLGQVMGLDYEQYF. The CDR3 DNA reads as TGTGCCAGCAGCTTGGGTCAGGTGATGGGACTTGACTACGAGCAGTACTTC.

This clonotype has ten or more counts. The chain links TRBV7-2 to TRBJ2-5, with 9 bases matching TRBD2. Germline loops: CDR1 SGHTA, CDR2 FQGNSA. The CDR3 sequence is 16 residues long. With 0 bases clipped from V and 2 bases from J, the junction kept 4 bases outside the gene matches. In DNA, the CDR3 is TGTGCCAGCAGCTTAGCGGTCGCGGGGGGGCAAGAGACCCAGTACTTC. Amino acids: CASSLAVAGGQETQYF.

There are a few counts of this clonotype. The chain links TRBV29-1 to TRBJ1-2; 9 bases are shared with TRBD1. V was clipped by 6 bases and J by 4 bases; unmatched bases: 6. The CDR3 contains 13 residues. Looked up from germline, CDR1 is SQVTM and CDR2 is ANQGSEA. The CDR3 coding sequence is TGCAGCGTAGAGGGACAGGGAGGCTATGGCTACACCTTC. The encoded protein is CSVEGQGGYGYTF.

This clonotype has only a few counts. The V and J genes are TRBV4-1 and TRBJ2-5, with 8 bases identical to TRBD1. The germline CDR1 and CDR2 sequences are MGHRA and YSYEKL. The CDR3 loop spans 16 amino acids. Germline trimming cut 4 bases from V and 1 base from J; bases unmatched to any gene: 8. CDR3 in DNA: TGCGCCAGCAGCCCCCGGGACAGGTTACTCCAAGAGACCCAGTACTTC. Protein product: CASSPRDRLLQETQYF.

The table lists this clonotype with many counts. The genes are TRBV7-2 and TRBJ2-1; D is ambiguous. The germline CDR1 and CDR2 sequences are SGHTA and FQGNSA. Trimming pared 1 base from V and 7 bases from J, leaving 8 bases between. This CDR3 has 13 amino acids. The CDR3 DNA is TGTGCCAGCAGCTTAGTCCCTGGGAATGAGCAGTTCTTC. Translated: CASSLVPGNEQFF.

This clonotype was seen at least ten times. The chain recombines TRBV12-3 or TRBV12-4 with TRBJ2-7, with TRBD1 matching over 7 bases. This CDR3 region has 13 residues. The ends lost 5 bases at V and 2 bases at J; junction bases unmatched: 3. In nucleotides, the CDR3 is TGTGCCAGCAGTCGGGACAGAGCCTACGAGCAGTACTTC. Its translation is CASSRDRAYEQYF.

The V call is TRBV7-7, the J call TRBJ2-5, with 9 bases that match TRBD1. CDR3 length: 16 residues. Germline CDR1 is SSHAT and CDR2 is FNYEAQ (reference sequence). This chain's CDR3 is CACSRSGQGPQETQYF. The CDR3 DNA is TGTGCATGCAGCCGCTCGGGACAGGGCCCTCAAGAGACCCAGTACTTC.

The CDR3 here is CASSPTTGGREQYF. Here the CDR3 DNA reads TGTGCCAGTAGTCCGACGACAGGGGGAAGGGAGCAGTACTTC. The gene calls are TRBV19 and TRBJ2-7; 9 bases fit TRBD1. V lost 5 bases to trimming and J lost 7 bases; unmatched junction nucleotides: 9. The length of the CDR3 is 14 residues. Germline V CDR1 and CDR2: LNHDA, SQIVND (reference sequence).

This clonotype was found many times. This chain links TRBV12-3 or TRBV12-4 with TRBJ2-1; 7 nucleotides line up with TRBD2. V gave up 8 bases and J gave up 8 bases; unmatched junction bases: 9. This CDR3 has 13 amino acids. DNA for the CDR3: TGTGCCAGCCGAGGACTAGTCATTCATGAGCAGTTCTTC. It yields the protein CASRGLVIHEQFF.

There are a few counts of this clonotype. The chain links TRBV6-2 or TRBV6-3 to TRBJ1-5; 7 positions agree with TRBD1. CDR3 length: 13 residues. After removal of 6 bases from V and 6 bases from J, the junction contained 5 bases not matched to a gene. Germline CDR1 is MNHEY and CDR2 is SVGEGT. This CDR3 is CASRDRAGQPQHF. The CDR3 DNA follows: TGTGCCAGCAGAGACAGGGCCGGTCAGCCCCAGCATTTT.

This clonotype was picked up many times. The rearrangement uses TRBV4-1 and TRBJ2-7; the match to TRBD2 covers 8 bases. CDR3 size: 14 residues. Germline V CDR1 and CDR2: MGHRA, YSYEKL. The ends lost 2 bases at V and 4 bases at J; junction bases unmatched: 4. CDR3 DNA sequence: TGCGCCAGCAGCCAAAAGCGGGGGTCTTACGAGCAGTACTTC. Translation: CASSQKRGSYEQYF.

This clonotype was counted only a few times. The V call is TRBV5-1, the J call TRBJ1-1, with 11 bases fitting TRBD1. Trimming removed 2 bases from V and 4 bases from J; junction bases left unmatched: 7. The CDR3 has 16 residues. Germline CDR1 reads SGHRS; CDR2 reads YFSETQ. Here the CDR3 reads CASSFGTGGSVTEAFF. CDR3 coding DNA: TGCGCCAGCAGCTTTGGGACAGGGGGTTCTGTCACTGAAGCTTTCTTT.

The chain couples TRBV7-2 to TRBJ1-1, with D unresolved. Germline assignment: CDR1 SGHTA and CDR2 FQGNSA. The CDR3 is 15 residues long. Trimming pared 4 bases from V and 2 bases from J, leaving 14 bases between. The CDR3 region has the DNA TGTGCCAGCAGCTCCTCCCGGGGTCGCAACACTGAAGCTTTCTTT. Encoded protein: CASSSSRGRNTEAFF. The complete variable domain, with remaining parts taken from reference TRBV7-2 and TRBJ1-1, reads GAGVSQSPSNKVTEKGKDVELRCDPISGHTALYWYRQSLGQGLEFLIYFQGNSAPDKSGLPSDRFSAERTGGSVSTLTIQRTQQEDSAVYLCASSSSRGRNTEAFFGQGTRLTVV.